This entry concerns a single TCR beta chain. Sequencing used immunoSEQ multiplex PCR; TCRdb keeps in-frame clones, though not all of them. The sample has about 24,000 clones, 80% to 90% seen once. This sample is part of a study of T cell changes during pregnancy in multiple sclerosis. This receptor was identified in a female donor in good health, enrolled as a control in a pregnancy study. This sample comprised CD8+ T cells from peripheral blood mononuclear cells, obtained in the first trimester of pregnancy.

CDR3 nucleotides: TGTGCCAGCAGTTTATCGCGGCAGTTGGAACTCTATGGCTACACCTTC. This codes for CASSLSRQLELYGYTF. The chain joins TRBV27 to TRBJ1-2; the D is unclear. CDR3 length: 16 residues. Germline loops: CDR1 MNHEY, CDR2 SMNVEV (reference sequence). The V end lost 0 bases, the J end lost 4 bases, and 15 bases lay between the germline ends.